This passage covers 25 T cell receptor beta chains from one sample sequenced in a study of T cell repertoires in cytomegalovirus infection. MiXCR, run by TCRdb on the reads, gives a single entry per CDR3 protein. The sample has roughly 500,000 distinct CDR3 sequences; roughly 12% are singletons. Sequencing was carried out using PBMCs. These receptor sequences come from a human donor in good health (CMV status not recorded). Some clones in this sample may be carry-over from other donors' samples.

In its sample, this clonotype was seen many times. The V and J genes are TRBV24-1 and TRBJ2-1; TRBD1 matches 8 bases. Germline loops: CDR1 KGHDR, CDR2 SFDVKD. The length of the CDR3 is 16 residues. V shed 3 bases and J 6 bases; nucleotides not matched to a gene: 9. CDR3 protein: CATSDPFGQGSNEQFF. The CDR3 region has the DNA TGTGCCACCAGTGATCCCTTTGGACAGGGATCCAATGAGCAGTTCTTC.

This clonotype showed up just once. This chain connects TRBV28 to TRBJ1-2; D perhaps matches TRBD1 (5 bases). Germline V gives CDR1 MDHEN, CDR2 SYDVKM. With 8 bases removed from V and 4 bases from J, the gap between germline ends came to 17 bases. The CDR3 has 14 amino acids. The CDR3 nucleotides are TGTGCCAGCGGGGCAGCCCCTCTCTTCTATGGCTACACCTTC. Translating it yields CASGAAPLFYGYTF.

The V gene is TRBV20-1, the J gene TRBJ2-3; the match to TRBD2 covers 14 bases. Trimming at V came to 6 bases and at J to 4 bases, leaving 9 bases not matched to a gene. CDR3 length: 16 residues. Germline V gene lookup returns CDR1 DFQATT and CDR2 SNEGSKA (reference sequence). The CDR3 region is CSAQRGTSGGSDTQYF. The CDR3 DNA is TGCAGTGCCCAACGCGGGACTAGCGGGGGCTCAGATACGCAGTATTTT.

V gene TRBV3-1 combines with J gene TRBJ2-1; the match to TRBD1 covers 8 bases. V lost 1 base and J lost 4; bases outside the gene matches: 0. The CDR3 length is 14 residues. Germline values: CDR1 LGHDT, CDR2 YNNKEL (reference sequence). As DNA, the CDR3 is TGTGCCAGCAGCCAAGGACAGGGGTACAATGAGCAGTTCTTC. It translates to CASSQGQGYNEQFF.

This clonotype has more than one count but fewer than ten. The genes are TRBV27 and TRBJ2-2; D is uncertain. CDR1 is MNHEY, CDR2 SMNVEV, per germline (reference sequence). The CDR3 extends over 12 amino acids. With 8 bases removed from V and 2 bases from J, the gap between germline ends came to 6 bases. The CDR3 region is CASGVNTGELFF. The CDR3 DNA is TGTGCCAGCGGCGTAAACACCGGGGAGCTGTTTTTT.

CDR3 amino acids: CASSLGTSGVSTDTQYF. The CDR3 DNA reads as TGTGCCAGCAGCCTCGGGACTAGCGGGGTTAGCACAGATACGCAGTATTTT. This chain connects TRBV11-2 to TRBJ2-3; 13 bases are shared with TRBD2. Germline CDR1 reads SGHAT; CDR2 reads FQNNGV. The CDR3 contains 17 residues. J gave up 0 bases and V 5 bases, and 5 bases lay outside the gene matches.

This clonotype was picked up many times. V and J are TRBV4-1 and TRBJ1-1, with TRBD1 identical over 7 bases. From germline, CDR1 is MGHRA and CDR2 YSYEKL. V shed 2 bases, J shed 1 base, and the junction held 7 bases outside the gene matches. The CDR3 has 16 residues. The CDR3 DNA sequence: TGCGCCAGCAGCCAACCCGACAGGGTGACGAACACTGAAGCTTTCTTT. It specifies CASSQPDRVTNTEAFF.

The chain carries TRBV4-2 and TRBJ2-7, with TRBD1 as a possible D gene (5 bases). Trimming left V 0 bases short and J 0 bases short, with 6 bases between. The CDR3 contains 14 residues. CDR1 and CDR2 from the germline V gene are LGHNA and YNFKEQ. This CDR3 reads CASSQDTGSYEQYF. CDR3 in DNA: TGTGCCAGCAGCCAAGATACAGGCTCCTACGAGCAGTACTTC.

This clonotype was found many times. At one end the junction does not follow the germline gene, possibly because of a read error. The chain links TRBV7-9 to TRBJ2-5, with D hard to call. This CDR3 spans 11 amino acids. Germline CDR1 reads SEHNR; CDR2 reads FQNEAQ (reference sequence). This CDR3 reads CASSLEATQYF. As DNA, the CDR3 is TGTGCCAGCAGTTTAGAGGCGACCCAGTACTTC.

This clonotype was seen more than once but under ten times. DNA for the CDR3: TGTGCCACCAGTGATCAAAGCAATGAGCAGTTCTTC. Protein sequence: CATSDQSNEQFF. The chain is built from TRBV24-1 and TRBJ2-1; D is unclear. V lost 3 bases and J lost 6, with 5 bases in between. Per germline, CDR1 KGHDR and CDR2 SFDVKD. This CDR3 spans 12 amino acids.

V is TRBV4-2 and J is TRBJ2-3, with 9 bases matching TRBD2. The CDR3 has 20 residues. Germline-derived CDR1 and CDR2 are LGHNA and YNFKEQ. V lost 4 bases and J lost 1; bases outside the gene matches: 18. CDR3 sequence: CASSRTRVSGSIKGTDTQYF. For the CDR3, the DNA is TGTGCCAGCAGCCGCACCCGGGTTAGCGGGAGTATTAAGGGCACAGATACGCAGTATTTT.

This clonotype was seen at least ten times. The J gene is TRBJ2-2, the V gene TRBV12-3 or TRBV12-4, with TRBD1 matching over 7 bases. The CDR3 totals 15 residues. After removal of 5 bases from V and 8 bases from J, the junction contained 11 bases not matched to a gene. The CDR3 bases are TGTGCCAGCAGTGTTAGACAGGGCACGACAGGGGAGCTGTTTTTT. It specifies CASSVRQGTTGELFF.

The table lists this clonotype with many counts. J is TRBJ2-2 and V is TRBV5-6; 7 nucleotides agree with TRBD1. The V gene end was trimmed by 4 bases and the J gene end by 4 bases; junction bases not matched to a gene: 7. The germline V gene has CDR1 SGHDT and CDR2 YYEEEE. This CDR3 is built from 15 residues. CDR3 loop: CASSTGTEGTGELFF. CDR3 bases: TGTGCCAGCAGCACCGGGACAGAGGGCACCGGGGAGCTGTTTTTT.

The table lists this clonotype with a few counts. J is TRBJ2-1 and V is TRBV7-3; D perhaps matches TRBD2 (5 bases). The germline V gene encodes CDR1 SGHTA and CDR2 FQGTGA. The V end was cut by 2 bases, the J end by 7 bases, with 15 bases between. This CDR3 region has 15 residues. This CDR3 reads CASSLSASFRNEQFF. The CDR3 DNA reads TGTGCCAGCAGCTTATCTGCTAGCTTTAGGAATGAGCAGTTCTTC.

This clonotype has at least ten counts. The J gene is TRBJ2-1, the V gene TRBV7-3; TRBD1 matches 7 bases. CDR1 and CDR2 (germline): SGHTA, FQGTGA. The CDR3 is made up of 15 amino acids. Germline trimming cut 5 bases from V and 0 bases from J; bases unmatched to any gene: 4. The CDR3 sequence: CASSPGGSSYNEQFF. Here the CDR3 DNA reads TGTGCCAGCAGCCCAGGGGGTAGCTCCTACAATGAGCAGTTCTTC.

This clonotype has a handful of counts. The chain is built from TRBV10-3 and TRBJ2-3, with D perhaps assigned TRBD1 or TRBD2 (5 bases each). V lost 8 bases and J lost 0, with 15 bases in between. Germline lookup yields CDR1 ENHRY and CDR2 SYGVKD. There are 15 residues in the CDR3. CDR3 residues: CAIGDDPSSTDTQYF. Written as DNA, the CDR3 is TGTGCCATCGGGGACGACCCCTCGAGCACAGATACGCAGTATTTT.

This clonotype was counted many times. The chain has TRBV6-5 and TRBJ2-2, with D tentatively TRBD2 (5 bases). The V gene lost 2 bases and the J gene lost 7 bases, with 14 bases spanning the gap. Per germline, CDR1 MNHEY and CDR2 SVGAGI. The CDR3 loop spans 15 amino acids. CDR3 sequence: CASSYRERGRGELFF. CDR3 nucleotides: TGTGCCAGCAGTTACCGAGAACGGGGTCGCGGGGAGCTGTTTTTT.

This clonotype has a count of ten or more. The chain links TRBV11-2 to TRBJ2-5; 10 positions match TRBD2. The germline V gene has CDR1 SGHAT and CDR2 FQNNGV. This CDR3 has 14 residues. V lost 6 bases to trimming and J lost 2 bases; unmatched junction nucleotides: 3. CDR3 nucleotides: TGTGCCAGCAGACGGACTAGCGGACAAGAGACCCAGTACTTC. Its protein is CASRRTSGQETQYF.

The chain links TRBV27 to TRBJ1-6; D uncertain. CDR3 size: 13 residues. Germline CDR1 is MNHEY and CDR2 is SMNVEV (reference sequence). The germline V and J ends were trimmed by 3 bases and 8 bases, with 8 bases remaining between them. CDR3 nucleotides: TGTGCCAGCAGTTTCACCAACGATTCACCCCTCCACTTT. Its translation: CASSFTNDSPLHF.

Details on this clonotype: This may be a read error: a much more frequent sequence differs by one nucleotide. The chain uses TRBV18 and TRBJ1-1; no firm D call. The CDR3 consists of 16 residues. Germline lookup yields CDR1 KGHSH and CDR2 LQKENI. As DNA, the CDR3 is TGTGCCAGCTCACCAGCAGGCAGTTCTGTGAACACTGAAGCTCTCTTT. This sequence encodes CASSPAGSSVNTEALF.

This clonotype was detected only a few times. A much larger clone differs from this one at a single base, so this may be a read error. The chain's CDR3 is CSARMNTEAFF. Written as DNA, the CDR3 is TGCAGTGCTAGGATGAACACTGAAGCTTTCTTT. This chain uses TRBV20-1 with TRBJ1-1; no firm D call. Deletions cut 3 bases from V and 0 bases from J, with 2 bases between. The CDR3 runs 11 residues. Per germline, CDR1 DFQATT and CDR2 SNEGSKA (reference sequence).

Ten or more counts support this clonotype. The chain has TRBV7-3 and TRBJ2-6; D is ambiguous. Trimming took off 5 bases at V and 2 bases at J, with 10 bases between the two ends. CDR1 and CDR2 (germline): SGHTA, FQGTGA. This CDR3 comprises 15 residues. CDR3 in DNA: TGTGCCAGCAGCCTCACAGTAACTGGGGCCAACGTCCTGACTTTC. Protein product: CASSLTVTGANVLTF.

This rearrangement joins TRBV5-1 to TRBJ2-7, with 8 bases that match TRBD1. In germline, CDR1 is SGHRS, CDR2 YFSETQ. The CDR3 has 17 amino acids. V gave up 0 bases and J gave up 2 bases; unmatched junction bases: 10. The CDR3 coding sequence is TGCGCCAGCAGCTTGGGCGCCGGGACAGGCGATCCCTACGAGCAGTACTTC. It codes for CASSLGAGTGDPYEQYF.

This chain connects TRBV29-1 to TRBJ2-1; D possibly corresponds to TRBD2 (6 bases). From germline, CDR1 is SQVTM and CDR2 ANQGSEA. The CDR3 contains 15 residues. The V end was cut by 8 bases, the J end by 0 bases, with 17 bases between. CDR3 sequence: CSSGGAPSSYNEQFF. The CDR3 DNA sequence: TGCAGCTCCGGAGGGGCCCCGAGCTCCTACAATGAGCAGTTCTTC.

This clonotype was seen at least ten times. The chain has TRBV19 and TRBJ1-1, with D hard to call. The CDR3 loop spans 15 amino acids. The V and J ends lost 5 bases and 1 base respectively, with 14 bases between them. Germline V gene lookup returns CDR1 LNHDA and CDR2 SQIVND (reference sequence). CDR3 bases: TGTGCCAGTAGTCCTCGGGTAATACCGAACACTGAAGCTTTCTTT. As protein: CASSPRVIPNTEAFF.